Reported below is one TCR beta chain. The antigen is unknown. Germline CDR1 and CDR2: SGHRS and YFSETQ. Trimming removed 5 bases from V and 1 base from J, with 19 bases in between. This CDR3 region has 16 residues. It was RNA transcripts that yielded the amplified TCR beta CDR3 regions. The TCR CDR3 was amplified in a first-round RT-PCR using the HTBI primer set. Using its own MiXCR run on the multiplex PCR reads, TCRdb lists one record per CDR3 protein. Of about 570,000 distinct CDR3 sequences listed, 40% to 55% are singletons. The record originates from a study of T cells in Graves' hyperthyroidism and ophthalmopathy. Study-wide results and caveats: In validation, the model predicted ophthalmopathy. These predictions came a median roughly 6.5 months before onset. Stable hyperthyroidism and ophthalmopathy were separated using 13 V-J signatures.

Diagnosing involved the use of clinical symptoms, serum thyroxine and TRAb, thyroid ultrasound and orbital computed tomography. The TCR comes from an adult woman with Graves' disease, either hyperthyroidism or ophthalmopathy (not recorded which). The sample taken for sequencing was peripheral blood or thyroid tissue (not recorded which). J is TRBJ2-7 and V is TRBV5-1; a possible D gene is TRBD1 (7 bases). CDR3 sequence (DNA): TGCGCCAGCAGTACTAGGGGGCGGGACACTTCCTACGAGCAGTACTTC. Translated: CASSTRGRDTSYEQYF.